This entry lists 31 T cell receptor beta chains sequenced from one sample in a study of T cells in Graves' hyperthyroidism and ophthalmopathy. Researchers took RNA transcripts and amplified the TCR beta CDR3 regions from them. A set of HTBI primers served as the primers for a first-round RT-PCR of the TCR CDR3. TCRdb used MiXCR to reprocess the multiplex PCR reads, holding one entry per CDR3 protein. The sample includes a few hundred thousand distinct CDR3 sequences, around 42% of them seen just once. The specimen was peripheral blood or thyroid tissue (not recorded which). These receptors all stem from a woman between 18 and 29 years old with Graves' hyperthyroidism.

The CDR3 protein is CSVPGTSGYEQYF. CDR3 DNA sequence: TGCAGCGTTCCCGGGACTAGCGGATACGAGCAGTACTTC. The rearrangement joins TRBV29-1 to TRBJ2-7, with 11 bases that match TRBD2. Germline V gives CDR1 SQVTM, CDR2 ANQGSEA. The V gene end was trimmed by 5 bases and the J gene end by 4 bases; junction bases not matched to a gene: 4. The CDR3 is made up of 13 amino acids.

In the case of this clonotype: The junction differs from germline at one of its ends, possibly a read error. The CDR3 sequence is CASSRGQGAYEKYF. The DNA for the CDR3 is TGTGCCAGCAGCCGGGGACAGGGAGCCTACGAGAAGTACTTC. The chain links TRBV2 to TRBJ2-7; 9 bases align to TRBD1. The germline V gene has CDR1 SNHLY and CDR2 FYNNEI. CDR3 size: 14 residues.

The CDR3 DNA sequence: TGTGCCAGCTCGACCGGGACAGAAAAAGAGACCCAGTACTTC. Protein: CASSTGTEKETQYF. The chain employs TRBV18 and TRBJ2-5, with TRBD1 identical over 7 bases. V gave up 6 bases and J gave up 3 bases; unmatched junction bases: 7. CDR3 length equals 14 residues. The germline V gene has CDR1 KGHSH and CDR2 LQKENI.

Regarding this clonotype: A much larger clone lies a single base off, so this may be a read error. The CDR3 end shows no conserved phenylalanine or tryptophan, and so a read error is likely. V usage is TRBV5-4 and J usage is TRBJ2-7; 8 nucleotides line up with TRBD2. With 4 bases clipped from V and 5 bases from J, the junction kept 8 bases outside the gene matches. Germline V lookup: CDR1 SGHNT, CDR2 YYREEE (reference sequence). The CDR3 is made up of 14 amino acids. The CDR3 DNA reads as TGTGCCAGCAGCCCTAAAAGCGGGAGCAACGAGCAGTACCTC. Its translation is CASSPKSGSNEQYL.

This chain joins TRBV11-2 and TRBJ2-5, with a tentative D call TRBD1 (6 bases). This CDR3 has 15 residues. Germline V gene data show CDR1 as SGHAT and CDR2 as FQNNGV. The V and J ends lost 5 bases and 2 bases respectively, with 15 bases between them. CDR3 amino acids: CASSVRGPWQETQYF. In DNA, the CDR3 is TGTGCCAGCAGCGTCAGGGGCCCGTGGCAAGAGACCCAGTACTTC.

The rearrangement joins TRBV5-6 to TRBJ2-7; 11 bases are shared with TRBD2. The CDR3 is made up of 14 amino acids. The germline gives CDR1 SGHDT, CDR2 YYEEEE. J lost 6 bases, V lost 4 bases, and 6 bases had no gene match. CDR3 residues: CASSILAGASEQYF. CDR3 nucleotides: TGTGCCAGCAGCATACTAGCGGGAGCTTCCGAGCAGTACTTC.

This clonotype showed up many times. The V gene is TRBV5-6, the J gene TRBJ2-5; no definite D call. The CDR3 length is 15 residues. CDR1 SGHDT and CDR2 YYEEEE come from the germline V gene. V gave up 3 bases and J gave up 5 bases, with 17 bases separating them. CDR3 sequence reads: CASSSMDGTGETQYF. The DNA of the CDR3 is TGTGCCAGCAGCTCCATGGACGGCACTGGGGAGACCCAGTACTTC. The full variable domain, in which reference TRBV5-6 and TRBJ2-5 provide the parts outside the CDR3, is DAGVTQSPTHLIKTRGQQVTLRCSPKSGHDTVSWYQQALGQGPQFIFQYYEEEERQRGNFPDRFSGHQFPNYSSELNVNALLLGDSALYLCASSSMDGTGETQYFGPGTRLLVL.

This clonotype has just a few counts. This chain links TRBV27 with TRBJ1-1; D might be TRBD1 (6 bases). The germline gives CDR1 MNHEY, CDR2 SMNVEV (reference sequence). Trimming stripped 11 bases from V and 8 bases from J, with 15 bases between. This CDR3 has 11 residues. The CDR3 is CAVLRGTEAFF. The CDR3 coding sequence is TGTGCCGTCCTCAGGGGTACAGAAGCTTTCTTT.

This clonotype was counted between two and nine times. This chain uses TRBV5-1 with TRBJ2-3, with D perhaps TRBD1 (6 bases). The V and J ends lost 4 bases and 3 bases respectively, with 12 bases between them. From germline, CDR1 is SGHRS and CDR2 YFSETQ. The CDR3 has 14 amino acids. The CDR3 DNA follows: TGCGCCAGCAGCGAAACAGGGTGGACAGATACGCAGTATTTT. Protein sequence: CASSETGWTDTQYF.

To note about this clonotype: A much larger clone lies one base from this, so it may be a read error. V is TRBV5-4 and J is TRBJ1-2; no clear D gene. Germline V gene lookup returns CDR1 SGHNT and CDR2 YYREEE (reference sequence). The germline V and J ends were trimmed by 3 bases and 8 bases, with 11 bases remaining between them. There are 12 residues in the CDR3. CDR3 loop: CASSWQVEGYTF. As DNA, the CDR3 is TGTGCCAGCAGCTGGCAGGTGGAGGGCTACACCTTC.

The chain is built from TRBV18 and TRBJ1-2, with D perhaps matching TRBD1 (5 bases). The germline gives CDR1 KGHSH, CDR2 LQKENI. V lost 3 bases and J 2 bases, leaving 13 bases between the germline ends. This CDR3 comprises 15 residues. The CDR3 nucleotides are TGTGCCAGCTCACCCGTTGGGGCAGGGAACTATGGCTACACCTTC. It specifies CASSPVGAGNYGYTF. The variable domain in full, with the rest retrieved from reference TRBV18 and TRBJ1-2, is NAGVMQNPRHLVRRRGQEARLRCSPMKGHSHVYWYRQLPEEGLKFMVYLQKENIIDESGMPKERFSAEFPKEGPSILRIQQVVRGDSAAYFCASSPVGAGNYGYTFGSGTRLTVV.

This chain connects TRBV7-6 to TRBJ2-7, with no clear D. Per the germline V gene, CDR1 is SGHVS and CDR2 is FNYEAQ. The CDR3 is made up of 12 amino acids. V was trimmed by 2 bases and J by 7 bases, leaving 9 bases between them. CDR3 region: CASSLTDGEQYF. CDR3 coding DNA: TGTGCCAGCAGCTTAACGGACGGTGAGCAGTACTTC. The full variable domain, in which reference TRBV7-6 and TRBJ2-7 provide the parts outside the CDR3, is GAGVSQSPRYKVTKRGQDVALRCDPISGHVSLYWYRQALGQGPEFLTYFNYEAQQDKSGLPNDRFSAERPEGSISTLTIQRTEQRDSAMYRCASSLTDGEQYFGPGTRLTVT.

This sequence joins TRBV4-1 and TRBJ1-2, with 7 nucleotides matching TRBD1. The germline V gene has CDR1 MGHRA and CDR2 YSYEKL. The CDR3 is 14 amino acids. The junction had 10 bases not matched to a gene; V was cut back by 4 bases and J by 8 bases. The CDR3 region is CASSLGGTAYGYTF. The CDR3 DNA reads TGCGCCAGCAGCCTTGGGGGGACAGCCTACGGCTACACCTTC.

Comments on this clonotype: The germline gene is not matched at one end of the junction; a read error may be the cause. This rearrangement joins TRBV7-3 to TRBJ1-2; D ambiguous. This CDR3 is built from 15 residues. The germline V gene has CDR1 SGHTA and CDR2 FQGTGA. This chain's CDR3 is CASSQNLAGDYGYTF. In DNA, the CDR3 is TGTGCCAGCAGCCAAAACCTAGCGGGCGACTATGGTTACACCTTC.

Many counts were recorded for this clonotype. The chain recombines TRBV6-2 or TRBV6-3 with TRBJ1-5; D remains ambiguous. Between the trimmed V and J ends, which lost 2 bases and 3 bases, there was a span of 8 bases. The CDR3 runs to 14 residues. Per germline, CDR1 MNHEY and CDR2 SVGEGT. The CDR3 is CASSYRVYNQPQHF. The CDR3 nucleotides are TGTGCCAGCAGTTACAGGGTTTACAATCAGCCCCAGCATTTT.

This clonotype has ten or more counts. The chain employs TRBV2 and TRBJ1-4, with D possibly being TRBD1 (5 bases). The V gene lost 8 bases and the J gene lost 2 bases, with 9 bases spanning the gap. Per the germline V gene, CDR1 is SNHLY and CDR2 is FYNNEI. The CDR3 loop spans 13 amino acids. The CDR3 bases are TGTGCCAGCCGGGGGACGACTAATGAAAAACTGTTTTTT. Amino acid sequence: CASRGTTNEKLFF.

The CDR3 spells CSVRQRTGGGYTF. The CDR3 DNA reads as TGCAGCGTTAGACAAAGGACAGGGGGTGGCTACACCTTC. The chain uses TRBV29-1 and TRBJ1-2, with 10 bases fitting TRBD1. Germline CDR1 reads SQVTM; CDR2 reads ANQGSEA. Trimming at V came to 5 bases and at J to 7 bases, leaving 7 bases not matched to a gene. The CDR3 length is 13 residues.

In its sample, this clonotype was seen many times. The rearrangement links TRBV4-2 to TRBJ2-7, with TRBD2 matching over 11 bases. The CDR3 length is 15 residues. CDR1 and CDR2 (germline): LGHNA, YNFKEQ. V dropped 2 bases and J dropped 5; count of bases not matched to a gene: 5. The CDR3 sequence is CASSQILAGVHEQYF. CDR3 in DNA: TGTGCCAGCAGCCAAATACTAGCGGGAGTCCACGAGCAGTACTTC.

About this clonotype: Possible read error: a much larger clone is one base away. The rearrangement joins TRBV3-1 to TRBJ1-5, with 11 bases lining up with TRBD1. Germline assignment: CDR1 LGHDT and CDR2 YNNKEL (reference sequence). V lost 4 bases, J lost 6 bases, and 2 bases stayed unmatched. The CDR3 covers 14 residues. The CDR3: CASSPGQGAQPQHF. CDR3 DNA: TGTGCCAGCAGCCCCGGACAGGGGGCTCAGCCCCAGCATTTT.

This clonotype has ten or more counts. V usage is TRBV20-1 and J usage is TRBJ1-4; possible D gene TRBD1, 6 bases. V lost 0 bases, J lost 11 bases, and 13 bases lay in between. Germline CDR1 is DFQATT and CDR2 is SNEGSKA (reference sequence). This CDR3 has 13 amino acids. The CDR3 DNA reads TGCAGTGCTAGAGATGGGGGGCTAGGGAAACTGTTTTTT. Amino acids: CSARDGGLGKLFF.

In its sample, this clonotype was seen a few times. V and J are TRBV5-1 and TRBJ2-2; 10 nucleotides agree with TRBD2. This CDR3 comprises 15 residues. V trimming: 7 bases; J trimming: 2 bases; junction bases outside the gene matches: 5. Per germline, CDR1 SGHRS and CDR2 YFSETQ. The CDR3 protein is CASGELAGNTGELFF. The CDR3 region has the DNA TGCGCCAGCGGTGAACTAGCGGGAAACACCGGGGAGCTGTTTTTT. Combining the CDR3 with reference TRBV5-1 and TRBJ2-2 gives the whole variable domain KAGVTQTPRYLIKTRGQQVTLSCSPISGHRSVSWYQQTPGQGLQFLFEYFSETQRNKGNFPGRFSGRQFSNSRSEMNVSTLELGDSALYLCASGELAGNTGELFFGEGSRLTVL.

The chain combines TRBV11-1 with TRBJ2-1; 10 nucleotides agree with TRBD2. The J call may not be correct, given that the DNA end is closer to TRBJ2-7. CDR3 size: 18 residues. Per the germline V gene, CDR1 is SGHAT and CDR2 is FQDESV (reference sequence). CDR3 in amino acids: CASNPGLAGGLSYNEQYF. DNA of the CDR3: TGTGCCAGCAACCCCGGCTTAGCGGGGGGCCTCTCCTACAATGAGCAGTACTTC.

The chain recombines TRBV15 with TRBJ2-7; D might be TRBD1 or TRBD2, each matching 5 bases. Germline-derived CDR1 and CDR2 are LNHNV and YYDKDF (reference sequence). This CDR3 spans 17 amino acids. Trimming removed 3 bases from V and 0 bases from J, with 18 bases in between. The CDR3 bases are TGTGCCACCAGCAGTGAGTCCTTGCCAGGGACCTCCTACGAGCAGTACTTC. It yields the protein CATSSESLPGTSYEQYF. Based on the CDR3 plus reference TRBV15 and TRBJ2-7, the full variable domain is DAMVIQNPRYQVTQFGKPVTLSCSQTLNHNVMYWYQQKSSQAPKLLFHYYDKDFNNEADTPDNFQSRRPNTSFCFLDIRSPGLGDTAMYLCATSSESLPGTSYEQYFGPGTRLTVT.

This clonotype was seen repeatedly, ten times or more. This chain links TRBV5-1 with TRBJ1-1; D is unresolved. CDR1 and CDR2 (germline): SGHRS, YFSETQ. The CDR3 is 13 amino acids. Trimming stripped 2 bases from V and 6 bases from J, with 11 bases between. The CDR3 coding sequence is TGCGCCAGCAGCTTTGAAGCTCACCCTGAAGCTTTCTTT. Translating gives CASSFEAHPEAFF.

This clonotype was counted at least ten times. V is TRBV18 and J is TRBJ2-7; D may be TRBD1 or TRBD2 (5 bases each). CDR3 size: 15 residues. CDR1 is KGHSH and CDR2 is LQKENI in the germline V gene. V shed 0 bases and J shed 6 bases, with 15 bases lying between them. CDR3 in DNA: TGTGCCAGCTCACCACCGGGACCTCAAGGGGTCGAGCAGTACTTC. This translates into CASSPPGPQGVEQYF.

This clonotype was recorded at least ten times. V and J are TRBV19 and TRBJ1-1; D remains unclear. This CDR3 is 17 amino acids long. Germline V CDR1 and CDR2: LNHDA, SQIVND (reference sequence). The V and J ends lost 3 bases and 2 bases respectively, with 19 bases between them. The chain's CDR3 is CASSIGLEAPVNTEAFF. In DNA, the CDR3 is TGTGCCAGTAGTATTGGTTTGGAGGCCCCGGTTAACACTGAAGCTTTCTTT. The entire variable domain, with the rest obtained from reference TRBV19 and TRBJ1-1, is as follows: DGGITQSPKYLFRKEGQNVTLSCEQNLNHDAMYWYRQDPGQGLRLIYYSQIVNDFQKGDIAEGYSVSREKKESFPLTVTSAQKNPTAFYLCASSIGLEAPVNTEAFFGQGTRLTVV.

CDR3 nucleotides: TGCAGTGCTACCCGGACTAGCGGGAGAGAGACCCAGTACTTC. Protein: CSATRTSGRETQYF. The V gene is TRBV20-1, the J gene TRBJ2-5; TRBD2 aligns across 13 bases. CDR3 size: 14 residues. Looked up from germline, CDR1 is DFQATT and CDR2 is SNEGSKA (reference sequence). J was trimmed by 4 bases and V by 4 bases; bases with no gene match: 3.

This chain joins TRBV9 and TRBJ1-1; TRBD1 is a possible D gene (5 bases). V gave up 0 bases and J gave up 0 bases, with 12 bases separating them. Germline-derived CDR1 and CDR2 are SGDLS and YYNGEE. The CDR3 sequence is 16 residues long. CDR3 amino acids: CASSVVPGTMNTEAFF. The CDR3 DNA sequence: TGTGCCAGCAGCGTAGTTCCAGGGACCATGAACACTGAAGCTTTCTTT. The variable domain in full, completed from reference TRBV9 and TRBJ1-1, reads DSGVTQTPKHLITATGQRVTLRCSPRSGDLSVYWYQQSLDQGLQFLIQYYNGEERAKGNILERFSAQQFPDLHSELNLSSLELGDSALYFCASSVVPGTMNTEAFFGQGTRLTVV.

J is TRBJ2-7 and V is TRBV29-1, with no clear D. Deletions cut 6 bases from V and 0 bases from J, with 12 bases between. CDR1 is SQVTM and CDR2 is ANQGSEA in the germline V gene. CDR3 length: 13 amino acids. CDR3 residues: CSVGEAPSYEQYF. CDR3 in DNA: TGCAGCGTAGGCGAAGCCCCCTCCTACGAGCAGTACTTC.

This sequence joins TRBV20-1 and TRBJ1-5; D remains ambiguous. Germline lookup yields CDR1 DFQATT and CDR2 SNEGSKA (reference sequence). V lost 1 base to trimming and J lost 13 bases, with 2 bases between them. The CDR3 has 8 amino acids. CDR3 sequence reads: CSARVQHF. The CDR3 DNA reads as TGCAGTGCTAGAGTACAGCATTTT.

This chain links TRBV20-1 with TRBJ1-1; possibly TRBD1 for D (6 bases). V gave up 3 bases and J gave up 10 bases, with 15 bases separating them. Germline V gene data show CDR1 as DFQATT and CDR2 as SNEGSKA (reference sequence). There are 12 residues in the CDR3. The CDR3 sequence: CSASGAGGGAFF. The CDR3 DNA reads TGCAGTGCTAGTGGGGCCGGAGGGGGAGCTTTCTTT.